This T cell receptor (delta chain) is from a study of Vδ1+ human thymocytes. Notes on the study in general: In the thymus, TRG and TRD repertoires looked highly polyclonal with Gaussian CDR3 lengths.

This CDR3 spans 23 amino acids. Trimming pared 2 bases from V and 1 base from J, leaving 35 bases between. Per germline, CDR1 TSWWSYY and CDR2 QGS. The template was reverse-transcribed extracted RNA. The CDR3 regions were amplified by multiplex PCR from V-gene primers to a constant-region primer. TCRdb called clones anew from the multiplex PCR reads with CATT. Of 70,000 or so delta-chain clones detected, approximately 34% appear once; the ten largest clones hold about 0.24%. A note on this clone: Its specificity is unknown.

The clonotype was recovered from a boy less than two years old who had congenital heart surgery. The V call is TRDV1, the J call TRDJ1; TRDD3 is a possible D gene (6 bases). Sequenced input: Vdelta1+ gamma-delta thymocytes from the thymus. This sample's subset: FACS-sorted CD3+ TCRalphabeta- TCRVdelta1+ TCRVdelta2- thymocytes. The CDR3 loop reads CALGENPPGLRGWWGPRTDKLIF. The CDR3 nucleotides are TGTGCTCTTGGGGAAAATCCTCCGGGCCTACGTGGGTGGTGGGGGCCACGCACCGATAAACTCATCTTT.